These 4 T cell receptor beta chains were sequenced from one sample in a study of T cell responses to AZD1222 COVID-19 vaccine. Here immunoSEQ multiplex PCR was the method, and the copy in TCRdb shows in-frame clones only, minus some. This sample has some 130,000 clones, with 90% found just once. The sample here was peripheral blood, taken on day 0 of AZD1222 vaccination. The receptors come from an adult in good health.

V usage is TRBV10-3 and J usage is TRBJ2-7; D not resolved. This CDR3 is built from 14 residues. V was cut by 0 bases and J by 5 bases, with 11 bases left in between. Germline CDR1 is ENHRY and CDR2 is SYGVKD. CDR3 residues: CAISESKPYDEQYF. The CDR3 coding sequence is TGTGCCATCAGTGAGTCTAAACCCTACGACGAGCAGTACTTC.

The rearrangement uses TRBV7-2 and TRBJ2-3; tentative D call: TRBD1 (5 bases). The germline gives CDR1 SGHTA, CDR2 FQGNSA. V gave up 3 bases and J gave up 4 bases, with 8 bases separating them. The CDR3 loop spans 13 amino acids. CDR3 nucleotide sequence: TGTGCCAGCAGCTTTCAGGGCTCAGATACGCAGTATTTT. It encodes CASSFQGSDTQYF.

This clone was seen once. Other DNA variants within this sample encode the same CDR3. DNA of the CDR3: TGTGCCAGCTCACCACCCGGGACAGTGAACACTGAAGCTTTCTTT. This codes for CASSPPGTVNTEAFF. The chain couples TRBV18 to TRBJ1-1; 7 nucleotides agree with TRBD1. J was trimmed by 0 bases and V by 0 bases; bases with no gene match: 1. CDR3 size: 15 residues. The germline V gene has CDR1 KGHSH and CDR2 LQKENI.

This clone has only a few counts. The chain is built from TRBV4-3 and TRBJ1-5, with 8 positions matching TRBD1. The CDR3 has 15 amino acids. V gave up 0 bases and J gave up 9 bases; unmatched junction bases: 7. CDR1 is LGHNA, CDR2 YSLEER, per germline. The CDR3 DNA reads as TGCGCCAGCAGCCAAGATACAGGGGGATATTGGCCCCAGCATTTT. Protein: CASSQDTGGYWPQHF.